This T cell receptor beta chain was sequenced in a study of blood T cell repertoires in COVID-19. Generated by immunoSEQ multiplex PCR, the TCRdb table keeps only in-frame clones and is missing some. The sample holds roughly 670,000 clones, approximately 90% seen once. In germline, CDR1 is SGHRS, CDR2 YFSETQ. The CDR3 is 16 amino acids. V lost 0 bases to trimming and J lost 4 bases, with 14 bases between them. The clonotype originates from a young woman with acute or convalescent COVID-19. The specimen sequenced was peripheral blood. V usage is TRBV5-1 and J usage is TRBJ1-3, with a possible D match to TRBD1 (6 bases). The CDR3 DNA follows: TGCGCCAGCAGCTTGGGACAGGCCCTCTGGGGAAACACCATATATTTT. Translated: CASSLGQALWGNTIYF.